The following is a T cell receptor beta chain sequence with its context. The antigen this receptor binds is unknown. No clone much larger than this one lies a single base away; base qualities are absent. Interpreted using the paper, the time point label stands for: late sampling 161 to 241 days after vaccination in a few convalescent patients. The sample's treatment or condition label, decoded: approximately nine-day PBMC culture with coronavirus spike peptide pools or control peptides (ViraFEST assay). The ViraFEST assay, used in the study, expanded antigen-specific T cells with peptide pools and then identified the expanded clonotypes through TCR sequencing. Positive SARS-CoV-2 PCR tests in the convalescent patients dated from March to December 2020, before Alpha, Beta and Delta variants emerged in the United States. PBMCs were cultured at 1.5 million to 2 million per well in IMDM supplemented with around 5.5% human AB serum and around 9.5 IU/ml IL-2, with roughly 9.5 ug/ml peptide pools added. On days 3 and 7, half of the culture medium was replaced with fresh IL-2-containing medium. CD4+ T cells were isolated after 10 days of culture through negative selection using the EasySep CD4+ T cell isolation kit. PBMCs were separated from whole blood using Ficoll-Paque Plus gradient centrifugation and then either used fresh or cryopreserved at -140C. Culture conditions were generally each tested in triplicate wells.

The source of the sample is a study of vaccination and CD4 T cells after COVID-19 (dated by TCRdb to between 2022 and 2023). For the wider study: Every convalescent patient had a positive nasal swab PCR test for SARS-CoV-2, with mild disease in 8 to 10 patients and severe disease in one. In around ten COVID-19 convalescent patients and a few infection-naive healthy vaccine recipients, the spike-specific CD4+ TCR repertoire before mRNA vaccination was compared with the repertoire after mRNA vaccination. The time from the second vaccine dose to post-vaccine blood sampling had a median of roughly 70 days and ranged from about 13 to 250 days. The convalescent cohort included six males and four females, with two Hispanic individuals, seven Caucasians, two Asians and one multiracial person. Post-COVID blood samples were collected from convalescent patients a median of about 92 days after diagnosis, with a range of about 30 to 161 days. Two doses of either the Pfizer-BioNTech BNT162b2 vaccine (n=8) or the Moderna mRNA-1273 vaccine (n=2) were administered to participants. A few convalescent patients gave samples both early after vaccination (day 14) and late after vaccination (days 161 to 241). Culture stimuli were overlapping spike peptide pools from SARS-CoV-2 and from the common cold coronaviruses HCoV-NL63, HCoV-OC43 and HCoV-229E. As controls, cultures received a CEFX viral epitope pool (the positive control), an HIV-1 Nef peptide pool (the negative control), or no peptide at all.

General study outcomes and caveats: In convalescent patients, nearly all vaccine-specific clones (304 of 307) were found to be mono-reactive for SARS-CoV-2 spike rather than cross-reactive with common cold coronaviruses. Among convalescent patients, a median roughly 84% of the SARS-CoV-2-reactive clones seen after vaccination appeared only after vaccination, which suggests priming specific to the vaccine. The median number of SARS-CoV-2-reactive clonotypes rose from 20 to 25 after infection to roughly 38 after vaccination, but the change was not significant. Relatively few convalescent patients were included in the study, and early timepoints after natural infection were not analyzed.

The protocol used for the library was PCR. TCR sequencing of DNA from cultured CD4+ T cells used the Oncomine TCR Beta short-read assay at the Johns Hopkins FTIC core. Genomic DNA was extracted from the cultured CD4+ T cells with the QIAamp micro DNA kit. Oncomine TCR Beta libraries from cultured CD4+ T cells were pooled with unique dual indexes and sequenced on an Illumina iSeq 100. The authors' pipeline ran thus. Non-productive sequences were filtered out, and CDR3s that did not start with C, did not end with F or W, or were shorter than 7 amino acids were discarded. The MANAFEST web application was used to identify antigen-specific clonotypes by comparing peptide-stimulated wells against reference wells and other culture wells. An FDR below 0.05, an odds ratio above 5, and a productive frequency above 0.1% in at least two of three replicate wells were required for clones to be considered positive. Clonotypes that were significantly expanded in both SARS-CoV-2 spike wells and at least one common cold coronavirus spike condition were defined as cross-reactive. Using R version 3.6.1, CDR3 homology was evaluated through Levenshtein distances (stringdist) along with unrooted phylogenetic trees (ape). TCRdb trimmed the raw reads at Q25, called clones with MiXCR and kept productive beta chains. Rows with one shared CDR3 protein collapse into an entry with the most common genes and DNA. The V and J calls come from TCRdb's annotation, not from the publication. The sample profile shows tens of thousands of distinct CDR3 sequences; less than 40% of them were found once. The top ten clonotypes cover 2.6% of the sample.

Source: CD4+ T cells from blood, cultured in vitro, taken about 7 months after SARS-CoV-2 vaccination. The sequence derives from a human donor who had recovered from COVID-19.

The CDR3 corresponds to CSAQRDYLGETQYF. The nucleotide sequence reads TGCAGTGCTCAGCGGGACTACCTTGGGGAGACCCAGTACTTC. The chain is assembled from TRBV20-1 and TRBJ2-5; TRBD2 aligns with 7 central bases. From a lookup of the germline V gene (reference sequence), CDR1 and CDR2 are DFQATT and SNEGSKA. The CDR3 sequence holds 14 residues, the cysteine and phenylalanine included. Only the CDR3 part of the read is kept: 42 bases, read in frame from the first base. V has 5 bases trimmed and J has 5 bases trimmed; junction bases matching no gene number 11.